What follows describes a single TCR beta chain. The sample is drawn from a study of blood T cell repertoires in COVID-19. Study summary: Samples came from the United States, Italy and Spain, spanning acute and convalescent COVID-19.

The data were produced by immunoSEQ multiplex PCR, yet TCRdb's version contains in-frame clones alone and is incomplete. The sample comprises some 200,000 clones, 75% to 90% of which are singletons, and more than 4.5% rests with the top ten. CDR1 is SGHAT, CDR2 FQNNGV, per germline. The CDR3 has 16 residues. Trimming left V 1 base short and J 1 base short, with 13 bases between. This sequence joins TRBV11-2 and TRBJ2-5; perhaps TRBD2 as D (6 bases). Sequencing was carried out using peripheral blood. The origin of this receptor is a woman aged 40 to 50 with acute or convalescent COVID-19. The CDR3 DNA sequence: TGTGCCAGCAGCTTAGGGGCGACTAGTTTCCAAGAGACCCAGTACTTC. Amino acid sequence: CASSLGATSFQETQYF. Filled out from reference TRBV11-2 and TRBJ2-5, the complete variable domain reads EAGVAQSPRYKIIEKRQSVAFWCNPISGHATLYWYQQILGQGPKLLIQFQNNGVVDDSQLPKDRFSAERLKGVDSTLKIQPAKLEDSAVYLCASSLGATSFQETQYFGPGTRLLVL.